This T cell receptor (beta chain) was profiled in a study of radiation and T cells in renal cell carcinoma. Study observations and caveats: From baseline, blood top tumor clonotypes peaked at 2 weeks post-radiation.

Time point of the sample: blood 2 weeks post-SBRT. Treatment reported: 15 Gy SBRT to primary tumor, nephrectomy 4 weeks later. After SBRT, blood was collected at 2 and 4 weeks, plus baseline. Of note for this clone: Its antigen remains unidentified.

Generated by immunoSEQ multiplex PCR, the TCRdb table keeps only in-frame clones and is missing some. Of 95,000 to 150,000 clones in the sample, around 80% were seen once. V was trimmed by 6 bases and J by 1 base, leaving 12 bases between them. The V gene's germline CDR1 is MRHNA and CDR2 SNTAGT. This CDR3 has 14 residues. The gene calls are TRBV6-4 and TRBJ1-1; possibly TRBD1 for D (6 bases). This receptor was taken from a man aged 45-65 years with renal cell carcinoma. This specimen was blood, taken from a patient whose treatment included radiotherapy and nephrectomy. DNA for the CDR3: TGTGCCAGCAGCAGGACAGCGAAGAACACTGAAGCTTTCTTT. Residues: CASSRTAKNTEAFF.